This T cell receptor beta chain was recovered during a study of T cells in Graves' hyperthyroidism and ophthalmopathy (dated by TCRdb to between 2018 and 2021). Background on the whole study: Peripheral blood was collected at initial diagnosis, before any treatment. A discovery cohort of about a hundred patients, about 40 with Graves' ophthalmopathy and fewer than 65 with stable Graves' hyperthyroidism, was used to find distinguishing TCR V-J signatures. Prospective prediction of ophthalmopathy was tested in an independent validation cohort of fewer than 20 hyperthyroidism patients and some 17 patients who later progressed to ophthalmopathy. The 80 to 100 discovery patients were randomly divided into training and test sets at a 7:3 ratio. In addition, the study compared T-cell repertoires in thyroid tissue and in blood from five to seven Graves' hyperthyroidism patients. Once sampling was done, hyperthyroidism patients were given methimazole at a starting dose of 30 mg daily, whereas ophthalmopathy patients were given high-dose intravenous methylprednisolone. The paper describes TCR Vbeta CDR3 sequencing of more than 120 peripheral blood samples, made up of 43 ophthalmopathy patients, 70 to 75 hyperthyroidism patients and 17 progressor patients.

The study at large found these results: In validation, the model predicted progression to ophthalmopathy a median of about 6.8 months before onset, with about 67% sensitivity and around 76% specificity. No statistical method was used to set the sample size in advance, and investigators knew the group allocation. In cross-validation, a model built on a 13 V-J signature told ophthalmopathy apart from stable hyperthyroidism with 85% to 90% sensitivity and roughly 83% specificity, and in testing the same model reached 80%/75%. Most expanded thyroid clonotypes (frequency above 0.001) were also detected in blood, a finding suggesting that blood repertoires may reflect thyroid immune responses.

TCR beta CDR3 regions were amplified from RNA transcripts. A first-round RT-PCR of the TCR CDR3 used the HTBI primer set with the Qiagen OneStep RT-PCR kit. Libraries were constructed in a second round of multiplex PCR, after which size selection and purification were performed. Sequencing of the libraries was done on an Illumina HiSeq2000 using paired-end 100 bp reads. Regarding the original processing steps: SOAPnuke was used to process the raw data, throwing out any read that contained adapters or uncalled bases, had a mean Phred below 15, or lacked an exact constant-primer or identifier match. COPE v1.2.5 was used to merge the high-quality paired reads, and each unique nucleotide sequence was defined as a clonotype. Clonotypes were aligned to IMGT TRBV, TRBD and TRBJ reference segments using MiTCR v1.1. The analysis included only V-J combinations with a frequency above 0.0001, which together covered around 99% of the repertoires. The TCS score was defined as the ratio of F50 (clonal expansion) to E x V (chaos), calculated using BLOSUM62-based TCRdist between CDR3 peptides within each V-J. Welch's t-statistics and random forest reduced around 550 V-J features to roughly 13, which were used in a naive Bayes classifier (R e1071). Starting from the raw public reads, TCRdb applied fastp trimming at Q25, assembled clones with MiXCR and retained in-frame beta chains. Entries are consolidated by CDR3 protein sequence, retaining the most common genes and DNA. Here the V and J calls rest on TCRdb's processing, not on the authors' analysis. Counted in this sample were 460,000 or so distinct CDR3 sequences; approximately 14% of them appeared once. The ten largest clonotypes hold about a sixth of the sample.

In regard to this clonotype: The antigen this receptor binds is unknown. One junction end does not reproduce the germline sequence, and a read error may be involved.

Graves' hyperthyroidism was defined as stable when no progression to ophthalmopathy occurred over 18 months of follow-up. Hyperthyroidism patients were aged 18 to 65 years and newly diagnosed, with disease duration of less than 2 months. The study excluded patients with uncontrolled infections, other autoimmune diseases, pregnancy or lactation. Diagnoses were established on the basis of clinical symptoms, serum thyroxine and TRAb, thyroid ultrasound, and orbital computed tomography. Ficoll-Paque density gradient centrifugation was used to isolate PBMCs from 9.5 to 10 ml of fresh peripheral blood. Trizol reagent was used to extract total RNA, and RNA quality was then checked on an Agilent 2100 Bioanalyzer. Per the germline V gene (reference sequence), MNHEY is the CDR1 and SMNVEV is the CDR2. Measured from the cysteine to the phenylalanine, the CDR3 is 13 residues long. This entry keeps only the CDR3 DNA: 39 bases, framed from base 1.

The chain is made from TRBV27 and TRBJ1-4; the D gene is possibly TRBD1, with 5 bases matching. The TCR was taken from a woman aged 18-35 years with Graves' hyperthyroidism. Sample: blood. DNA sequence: TGTGCCAGCAGTCCCCGGGGGTGGGAAAAATTGTTTTTT. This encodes CASSPRGWEKLFF.